These T cell receptor beta chains were read from a single sample in a study of regulatory T cells in long-lasting Graves disease. TCRdb recomputed calls from the multiplex PCR reads with MiXCR, one row per CDR3 protein. The sample yields approximately 400,000 distinct CDR3 sequences, around 20% seen once. The material sequenced was peripheral blood mononuclear cells (PBMCs), taken when the disease was refractory, from a patient treated with antithyroid drugs. The receptors stem from a female donor with Graves disease. Both conserved end residues are trimmed from each CDR3. Where a row states a size, it is once, few, many or the class of an expanded clone; other rows omit it.

clone_size v_call cdr3_aa
few TRBV29-1 SVTDSYEQY
few TRBV27 ASSFFRPGQGAGTIY
. TRBV19 ASSLNRALLDGYT
. TRBV29-1 SVDPMGQGSDTIY
. TRBV7-2 ASSPFSGTDTQY
once TRBV15 ATSRDWSFSYEQY
many TRBV12-3/TRBV12-4 ASSRDSTEAF
few TRBV6-1 ASSPLTTGELF
few TRBV18 ASSPRQGGPYEQY
. TRBV9 ASTPSDGNYGYT
few TRBV6-2/TRBV6-3 ASSYGDEQF
. TRBV20-1 SVNRVTDEQY
. TRBV20-1 SAPGESGANVLT
few TRBV7-3 ASSRGGGEYEQY
. TRBV10-2 ASSVTAGVGELF
many TRBV6-5 ASSSATSSGRALYEQY
many TRBV28 ASRSQGSGANVLT
many TRBV30 AWSDKYEQY
few TRBV7-9 ASSLVGSGKGYT
many TRBV2 ASTAKGPYEQY
many TRBV30 AWSVRRGREQY
many TRBV7-3 ASSPGLAGELF
few TRBV27 ASSSGTLPYEQY
. TRBV19 ASSTPTRGLAWETQY
many TRBV6-2/TRBV6-3 ASSGWGGQNTEAF
many TRBV28 ASSLTSGSYNEQF
. TRBV7-9 ASSPLY
. TRBV6-1 ASSDITGAAGNTIY
. TRBV6-2/TRBV6-3 ASSSFPPAEQY
many TRBV28 ASSPAGVFDEQY
many TRBV28 ASSHTGGLAKNIQY
many TRBV12-3/TRBV12-4 ASSFDELKGAF
many TRBV2 ASTRGDQPQH
few TRBV7-2 ASSPSTWEFYGYT
. TRBV5-1 ASSLPWDNTGELF
. TRBV19 ASSIVPDDRSPLH
few TRBV3-1 ASSQDSAHIQY
few TRBV30 AWNPSRTRFTGELF
few TRBV7-2 ASSPRAGPYYEQY
. TRBV20-1 SADPLATNEKLF
few TRBV19 ASSTGTSQVSYEQY
few TRBV7-6 ASSLMSSHQETQY
few TRBV10-2 ASSDARANSNIQY